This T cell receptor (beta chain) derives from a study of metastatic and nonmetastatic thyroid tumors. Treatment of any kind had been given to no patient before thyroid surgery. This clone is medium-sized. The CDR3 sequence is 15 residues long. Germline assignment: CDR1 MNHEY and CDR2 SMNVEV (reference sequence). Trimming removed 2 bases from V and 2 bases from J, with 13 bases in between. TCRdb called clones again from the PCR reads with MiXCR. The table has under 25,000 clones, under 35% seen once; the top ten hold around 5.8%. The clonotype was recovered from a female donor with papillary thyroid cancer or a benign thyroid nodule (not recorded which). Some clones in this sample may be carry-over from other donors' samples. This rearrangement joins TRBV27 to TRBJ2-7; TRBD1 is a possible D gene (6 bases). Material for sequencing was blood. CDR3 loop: CASSLGQGKAYEQYF. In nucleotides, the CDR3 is TGTGCCAGCAGTTTAGGGCAGGGGAAGGCCTACGAGCAGTACTTC.